The entry below gives a single T cell receptor (beta chain) sequence along with its context. Its antigen remains unknown. Template switching supplied a universal primer site; unique molecular identifiers were carried on the cDNA. Via MiXCR, TCRdb re-called the 5' RACE reads, giving one row per CDR3 protein. Of 250,000 or so distinct CDR3 sequences in the sample, approximately 7% were seen once. The sample belongs to a study of identical twins. Points from the study as a whole: Where beta out-of-frame sequences were concerned, excess twin sharing was weaker. The more abundant beta clonotypes in cord blood had fewer insertions, and memory repertoires did not show this. Researchers reported excess low generation probability among twin-shared out-of-frame alpha sequences.

A further study also used this sample, focusing on yellow fever vaccine responses in identical twins.

The receptor was derived from a woman between 18 and 29 years old in good health. What was sequenced was memory (CD45RO+) T cells sorted from blood.

CDR3 coding DNA: TGTGCCAGCATAGAGGGAAGCTCCTACGAGCAGTACTTC. Its translation is CASIEGSSYEQYF. The chain combines TRBV2 with TRBJ2-7; D perhaps matches TRBD2 (5 bases). This CDR3 is built from 13 residues. Germline lookup yields CDR1 SNHLY and CDR2 FYNNEI. V lost 7 bases, J lost 0 bases, and 10 bases lay in between.